A single sample gave rise to the 8 T cell receptor beta chains below, sequenced in a study of T cell repertoires in cytomegalovirus infection. The antigens of these receptors remain unknown. TCRdb analysed the reads with MiXCR anew, one entry per CDR3 protein. The data contain hundreds of thousands of distinct CDR3 sequences, over 25% of them seen just once; the ten biggest clones take up roughly 12%. The sample here was cultured CD8+ T cells from PBMCs, taken from culture after CMV antigen stimulation. These receptor sequences come from a human donor in good health (CMV status not recorded). Some clones in this sample may be carry-over from other donors' samples.

Note on this clonotype: At one end the junction does not follow the germline gene, possibly because of a read error. J is TRBJ2-5 and V is TRBV27, with 11 bases that match TRBD2. CDR3 length: 20 residues. The germline gives CDR1 MNHEY, CDR2 SMNVEV (reference sequence). This CDR3 reads CASSSPLGLAGGPVQKTQYF. The CDR3 region has the DNA TGTGCCAGCAGTTCCCCCTTAGGTTTAGCGGGGGGGCCCGTCCAAAAGACCCAGTACTTC.

This clonotype was seen repeatedly, ten times or more. The chain combines TRBV7-8 with TRBJ2-1; TRBD1 matches 10 bases. The junction had 6 bases not matched to a gene; V was cut back by 6 bases and J by 4 bases. Germline values: CDR1 SGHVS, CDR2 FQNEAQ. The CDR3 consists of 15 residues. The DNA of the CDR3 is TGTGCCAGCAGGACCGGGACAGGGGCTTACAATGAGCAGTTCTTC. This sequence encodes CASRTGTGAYNEQFF.

This clonotype has more than one count but fewer than ten. This rearrangement joins TRBV20-1 to TRBJ1-1; possibly TRBD1 for D (5 bases). CDR1 DFQATT and CDR2 SNEGSKA come from the germline V gene (reference sequence). There are 15 residues in the CDR3. Deletions cut 1 base from V and 5 bases from J, with 17 bases between. In nucleotides, the CDR3 is TGCAGTGCTAGAGTCCGAGGGACGCTGCAGACTGAAGCTTTCTTT. This encodes CSARVRGTLQTEAFF.

The chain couples TRBV6-6 to TRBJ2-1; TRBD2 matches 8 bases. CDR1 is MNHNY and CDR2 is SVGAGI in the germline V gene (reference sequence). Trimming removed 0 bases from V and 7 bases from J; junction bases left unmatched: 8. The CDR3 covers 16 residues. This chain's CDR3 is CASSYSRRGGGNEQFF. The CDR3 DNA reads as TGTGCCAGCAGTTACTCGAGACGGGGGGGCGGAAATGAGCAGTTCTTC.

This chain joins TRBV7-4 and TRBJ1-1, with 7 positions matching TRBD1. Germline V gene lookup returns CDR1 SGHVT and CDR2 SQSDAQ. The CDR3 sequence is 11 residues long. Trimming cost V 6 bases and J 9 bases; bases outside gene matches: 4. The CDR3 DNA follows: TGTGCCAGCAGGGGACAGCTGAAAGCTTTCTTT. Translating gives CASRGQLKAFF.

Note on this clonotype: One junction end does not reproduce the germline sequence, and a read error may be involved. The gene calls are TRBV6-2 or TRBV6-3 and TRBJ2-1; D is unclear. There are 13 residues in the CDR3. Per the germline V gene, CDR1 is MNHEY and CDR2 is SVGEGT. The CDR3 sequence is CANSNQEYNEQFF. In nucleotides, the CDR3 is TGTGCCAACAGTAACCAGGAGTACAATGAGCAGTTCTTC.

CDR3 protein: CASSQEGGGIPSYNEQFF. CDR3 sequence (DNA): TGTGCCAGCAGCCAAGAGGGCGGGGGGATCCCCAGCTACAATGAGCAGTTCTTC. The rearrangement uses TRBV3-1 and TRBJ2-1; 8 bases fit TRBD2. Losses at the gene ends were 0 bases for V and 3 bases for J; bases not matched to a gene: 10. Per germline, CDR1 LGHDT and CDR2 YNNKEL (reference sequence). This CDR3 has 18 residues.

There are a few counts of this clonotype. This chain uses TRBV7-8 with TRBJ1-4; D is uncertain. Per the germline V gene, CDR1 is SGHVS and CDR2 is FQNEAQ. The CDR3 extends over 12 amino acids. Trimming stripped 4 bases from V and 12 bases from J, with 12 bases between. The CDR3, as DNA: TGTGCCAGCAGCTGGACGGATGGGGAACTGTTTTTT. It translates to CASSWTDGELFF.